Listed below are T cell receptor beta chains from one sample, sequenced in a study of T-cell memory formation after mild COVID-19. TCRdb ran MiXCR on the 5' RACE reads and lists one entry per CDR3 protein. The profile shows about 470,000 distinct CDR3 sequences, 18% of them singletons. Sequenced: PBMCs or a T cell subset sorted from them (not recorded which). The receptors were sampled from an adult woman who had mild COVID-19 (a few samples of this study predate the infection). Cell type and time point are not known. CDR3s include the opening cysteine and the closing phenylalanine or tryptophan. Fields, in order: V gene, clone size, J gene, D gene, CDR3 DNA, CDR3 protein. A D gene is named only where the DNA matches it firmly. Clone size is shown for a subset of rows, as once, few, many or a class of expanded clone.

>TRBV7-8|NA|TRBJ1-1|NA
TGTGCCAGCAGCTTACATCAGGGGAACACTGAAGCTTTCTTT
CASSLHQGNTEAFF
>TRBV10-3|many|TRBJ2-3|NA
TGTGCCATCAGTCCCCAGGGTGCAACAGATACGCAGTATTTT
CAISPQGATDTQYF
>TRBV5-1|NA|TRBJ2-5|NA
TGCGCCAGCAGCCCCCTAGGGGGGAAAGAGACCCAGTACTTC
CASSPLGGKETQYF
>TRBV19|NA|TRBJ2-6|NA
TGTGCCAGTAACCCGACACCGGGGGCCTCTGGGGCCAACGTCCTGACTTTC
CASNPTPGASGANVLTF
>TRBV7-6|few|TRBJ2-7|TRBD1
TGTGCCAGCAGCTTAGCGCTTGGGGGACAGGGTTCCTACGAGCAGTACTTC
CASSLALGGQGSYEQYF
>TRBV20-1|NA|TRBJ2-7|TRBD1
TGCAGTGCTAGAGACCCGGGACAGCAGGCCTACGAGCAGTACTTC
CSARDPGQQAYEQYF
>TRBV7-2|many|TRBJ1-6|NA
TGTGCCAGCAGCCCTCACTATAATTCACCCCTCCACTTT
CASSPHYNSPLHF
>TRBV24-1|few|TRBJ2-5|TRBD2
TGTGCCACCAGTGACGCCGGGACTAGCGGGAGACTCCAAGAGACCCAGTACTTC
CATSDAGTSGRLQETQYF
>TRBV25-1|NA|TRBJ2-2|TRBD2
TGTGCCAGCAGATCTCCCCCACCGGGAGCGGGACCCACCGGGGAGCTGTTTTTT
CASRSPPPGAGPTGELFF
>TRBV10-3|few|TRBJ2-7|NA
TGTGCCATCAGTGAGTCAAGGAACGAGCAGTACTTC
CAISESRNEQYF
>TRBV6-1|many|TRBJ2-1|NA
TGTGCCAGCAGTGAAGCAGGGGGAAACTACAATGAGCAGTTCTTC
CASSEAGGNYNEQFF
>TRBV6-5|few|TRBJ2-5|TRBD1
TGTGCCAGCAGCAGGGGACAGAACCAAGAGACCCAGTACTTC
CASSRGQNQETQYF
>TRBV4-3|NA|TRBJ1-2|NA
TGCGCCAGCAGCCAAGATAGGCAGGGGAACGGTGGCTACACCTTC
CASSQDRQGNGGYTF
>TRBV27|few|TRBJ1-5|TRBD1
TGTGCCAGTAGGACAGGGGGGACGCTTAGCAATCAGCCCCAGCATTTT
CASRTGGTLSNQPQHF
>TRBV6-5|NA|TRBJ1-5|NA
TGTGCCAGCAGTTACACCCAGAAGGAGCCCCAGCATTTT
CASSYTQKEPQHF
>TRBV5-1|few|TRBJ2-6|NA
TGCGCCAGCAGCTTGGCCGGGGATCTTGCCAACGTCCTGACTTTC
CASSLAGDLANVLTF
>TRBV4-2|many|TRBJ2-7|NA
TGTGCCAGCAGCCATTTCTCCGGAAGCTACGAGCAGTACTTC
CASSHFSGSYEQYF
>TRBV20-1|NA|TRBJ2-7|NA
TGCAGTGCTAGAGTACCGAGCTCCTACGAGCAGTACTTC
CSARVPSSYEQYF
>TRBV12-3/TRBV12-4|NA|TRBJ2-3|TRBD2
TGTGCCAGCAGTCGGGGGGGAGGCCCTACGACAGTTACGCAGTATTTT
CASSRGGGPTTVTQYF
>TRBV30|NA|TRBJ1-2|NA
TGTGCCTGGAGAAAAGGGACCTATGGCTACACCTTC
CAWRKGTYGYTF
>TRBV7-9|NA|TRBJ1-2|TRBD1
TGTGCCAGCAGCTCGACAGGGAGAAGCTACACCTTC
CASSSTGRSYTF
>TRBV18|NA|TRBJ2-3|NA
TGTGCCAGCTCACCGGGGCTTAACACAGATACGCAGTATTTT
CASSPGLNTDTQYF
>TRBV7-9|NA|TRBJ1-1|NA
TGTGCCAGCAGCTCCCGGGGGGCGGTCACTGAAGAAGCTTTCTTT
CASSSRGAVTEEAFF
>TRBV5-1|NA|TRBJ2-3|NA
TGCGCCAGCAGCTTGGAGGACAGTCTCACAGATACGCAGTATTTT
CASSLEDSLTDTQYF
>TRBV15|NA|TRBJ2-3|NA
TGTGCCACCAGCAGAGGGCTGACAGTTGCGGGAGATACGCAGTATTTT
CATSRGLTVAGDTQYF
>TRBV7-9|NA|TRBJ2-2|TRBD2
TGTGCCAGCAGCTTAGCGAAGCGGGGAAACACCGGGGAGCTGTTTTTT
CASSLAKRGNTGELFF
>TRBV24-1|NA|TRBJ1-5|NA
TGTGCCACCAGTGCCCCTGGACGGTCCGGAGTTAGCAATCAGCCCCAGCATTTT
CATSAPGRSGVSNQPQHF
>TRBV7-8|many|TRBJ2-3|NA
TGTGCCAGCAGCTTAGCTGTAGGTGATACGCAGTATTTT
CASSLAVGDTQYF
>TRBV7-9|once|TRBJ1-1|NA
TGTGCCAGCAGCTCCCTTTCTGGGTCAAACACTGAAGCTTTCTTT
CASSSLSGSNTEAFF
>TRBV9|NA|TRBJ1-2|NA
TGTGCCAGCAGCGTAGTTTACGGCGATGGCTACACCTTC
CASSVVYGDGYTF
>TRBV7-8|NA|TRBJ2-7|NA
TGTTCCAGCAGCGCGGAAGTGCGGTACGAGCAGTACTTC
CSSSAEVRYEQYF
>TRBV20-1|few|TRBJ2-2|NA
TGCAGTGCCCCATCCGTGGAAGCCGGGGAGCTGTTTTTT
CSAPSVEAGELFF
>TRBV5-1|NA|TRBJ2-7|TRBD1
TGCGCCAGCAGCTGGGACAGGGATTACGAGCAGTACTTC
CASSWDRDYEQYF
>TRBV20-1|NA|TRBJ2-3|TRBD1
TGCAGTGCTCACGAACAGGGGGCGTACCGAGATACGCAGTATTTT
CSAHEQGAYRDTQYF
>TRBV5-4|NA|TRBJ2-1|NA
TGTGCCAGCAGCTTGGCACGCGGGCAGGGCGATGAGCAGTTCTTC
CASSLARGQGDEQFF
>TRBV2|NA|TRBJ1-5|TRBD1
TGTGCCAGCAGTGCGGACAGGGCACGCAATCAGCCCCAGCATTTT
CASSADRARNQPQHF
>TRBV4-3|many|TRBJ2-5|TRBD2
TGCGCCAGCAGCCAAGGGGCAACTAGCGGCCAAGAGACCCAGTACTTC
CASSQGATSGQETQYF